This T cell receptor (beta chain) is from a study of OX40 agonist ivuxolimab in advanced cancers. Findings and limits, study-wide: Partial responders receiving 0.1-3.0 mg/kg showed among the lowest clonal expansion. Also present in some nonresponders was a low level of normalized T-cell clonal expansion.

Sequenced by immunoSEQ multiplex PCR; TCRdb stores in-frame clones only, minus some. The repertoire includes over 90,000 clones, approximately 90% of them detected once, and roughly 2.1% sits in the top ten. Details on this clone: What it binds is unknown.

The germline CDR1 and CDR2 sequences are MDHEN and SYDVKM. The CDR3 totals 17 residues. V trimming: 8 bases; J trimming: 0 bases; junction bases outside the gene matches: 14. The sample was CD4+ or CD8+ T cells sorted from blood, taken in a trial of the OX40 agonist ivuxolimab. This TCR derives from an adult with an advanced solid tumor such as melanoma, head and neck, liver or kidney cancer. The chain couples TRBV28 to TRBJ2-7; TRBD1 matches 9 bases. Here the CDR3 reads CASVNGQGRTDSYEQYF. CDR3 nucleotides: TGTGCCAGCGTCAACGGACAGGGGAGGACGGACTCCTACGAGCAGTACTTC.